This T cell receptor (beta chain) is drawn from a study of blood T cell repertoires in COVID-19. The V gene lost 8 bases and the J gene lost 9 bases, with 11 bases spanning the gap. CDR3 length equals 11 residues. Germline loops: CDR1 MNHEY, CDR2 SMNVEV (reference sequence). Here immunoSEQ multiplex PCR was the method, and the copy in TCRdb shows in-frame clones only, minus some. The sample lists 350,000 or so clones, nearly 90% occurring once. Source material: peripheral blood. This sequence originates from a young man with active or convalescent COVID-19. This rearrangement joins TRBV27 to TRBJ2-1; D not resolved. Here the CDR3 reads CASASPVEQFF. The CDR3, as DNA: TGTGCCAGCGCTTCCCCAGTTGAGCAGTTCTTC.